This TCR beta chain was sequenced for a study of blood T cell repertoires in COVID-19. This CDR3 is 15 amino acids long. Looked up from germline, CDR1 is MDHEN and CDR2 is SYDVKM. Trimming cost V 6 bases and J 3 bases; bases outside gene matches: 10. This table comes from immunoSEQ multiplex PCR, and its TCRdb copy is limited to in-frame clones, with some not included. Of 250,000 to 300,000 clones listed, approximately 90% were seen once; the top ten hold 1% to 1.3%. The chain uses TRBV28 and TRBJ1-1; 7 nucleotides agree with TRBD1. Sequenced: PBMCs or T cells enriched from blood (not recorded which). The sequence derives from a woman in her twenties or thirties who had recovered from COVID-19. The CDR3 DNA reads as TGTGCCAGCAGACGCACAGGGGCGGCGGACACTGAAGCTTTCTTT. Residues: CASRRTGAADTEAFF.